The clone carrying this TCR beta chain showed up many times. MiXCR, applied by TCRdb to the 5' RACE reads, yields one record per CDR3 protein. This table holds more than 75,000 distinct CDR3 sequences, around an eighth found once. Trimming took 1 base from V and 7 from J, leaving 13 bases between them. Germline V gene data show CDR1 as LGHDT and CDR2 as YNNKEL (reference sequence). The CDR3 contains 14 residues. The time point is: sample taken at primary tumor resection. Tumor, nontumor lung or frozen PBMC supplied whole RNA, sequenced without sorting. This record belongs to a study of spatial heterogeneity in lung cancer.

This receptor was obtained from a male donor with early-stage non-small cell lung cancer. The chain combines TRBV3-1 with TRBJ1-2; D not resolved. The material sequenced was PBMCs, taken at surgery. CDR3 residues: CASSQAPEVGGYTF. CDR3 nucleotides: TGTGCCAGCAGCCAAGCCCCGGAGGTCGGTGGCTACACCTTC.